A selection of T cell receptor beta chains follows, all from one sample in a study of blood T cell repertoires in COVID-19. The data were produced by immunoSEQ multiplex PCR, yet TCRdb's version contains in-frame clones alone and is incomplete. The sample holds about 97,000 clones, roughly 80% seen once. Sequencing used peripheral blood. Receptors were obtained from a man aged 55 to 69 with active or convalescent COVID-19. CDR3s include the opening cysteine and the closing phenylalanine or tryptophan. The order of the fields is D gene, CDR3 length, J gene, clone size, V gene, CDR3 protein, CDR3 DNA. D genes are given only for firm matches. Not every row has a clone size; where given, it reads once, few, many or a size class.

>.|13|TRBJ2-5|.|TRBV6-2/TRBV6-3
CASSPSGPLTQYF
TGTGCCAGCAGCCCCTCGGGTCCGTTGACCCAGTACTTC
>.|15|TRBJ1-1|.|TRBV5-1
CASSLRPSMNTEAFF
TGCGCCAGCAGCTTACGTCCTTCTATGAACACTGAAGCTTTCTTT
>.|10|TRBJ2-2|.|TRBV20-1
CSAQNGELFF
TGCAGTGCTCAGAACGGGGAGCTGTTTTTT
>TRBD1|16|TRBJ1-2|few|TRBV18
CASSITGTGAAYGYTF
TGTGCCAGCTCCATAACCGGGACAGGAGCAGCCTATGGCTACACCTTC
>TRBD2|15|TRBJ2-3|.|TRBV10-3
CAISEPGLAADTQYF
TGTGCCATCAGTGAACCGGGACTAGCAGCAGATACGCAGTATTTT
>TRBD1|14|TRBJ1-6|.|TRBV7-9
CASSLDDRGSPLHF
TGTGCCAGCAGCTTAGACGACAGGGGATCACCCCTCCACTTT
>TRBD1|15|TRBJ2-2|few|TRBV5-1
CASSLGQGVTGELFF
TGCGCCAGCAGCTTGGGACAGGGTGTCACCGGGGAGCTGTTTTTT
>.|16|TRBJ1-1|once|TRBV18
CASSPFRVPEDTEAFF
TGTGCCAGCTCACCTTTCCGGGTTCCGGAGGACACTGAAGCTTTCTTT
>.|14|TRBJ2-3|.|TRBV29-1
CSVSMKGAVDTQYF
TGCAGCGTTTCCATGAAAGGGGCCGTAGATACGCAGTATTTT
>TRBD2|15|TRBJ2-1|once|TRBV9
CASSTASGSFNEQFF
TGTGCCAGCAGCACAGCTAGCGGGAGTTTCAATGAGCAGTTCTTC
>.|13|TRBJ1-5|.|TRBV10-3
CAISDREDQPQHF
TGTGCCATCAGTGATCGGGAGGATCAGCCCCAGCATTTT
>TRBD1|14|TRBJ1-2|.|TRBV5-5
CASSLSGGGAGYTF
TGTGCCAGCAGCTTGTCCGGAGGGGGCGCCGGCTACACCTTC
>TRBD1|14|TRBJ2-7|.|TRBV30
CAWNLGQGSDEQYF
TGTGCCTGGAATTTGGGACAGGGTAGCGACGAGCAGTACTTC
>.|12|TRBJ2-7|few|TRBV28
CASSRYRAEQYF
TGTGCCAGCAGTAGGTACAGGGCCGAGCAGTACTTC
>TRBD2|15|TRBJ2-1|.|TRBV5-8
CASSPAGDFYNEQFF
TGTGCCAGCAGTCCAGCGGGAGACTTCTACAATGAGCAGTTCTTC
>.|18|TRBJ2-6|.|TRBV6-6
CASSQIQGRSSGANVLTF
TGTGCCAGCAGTCAGATACAGGGACGGTCCTCTGGGGCCAACGTCCTGACTTTC
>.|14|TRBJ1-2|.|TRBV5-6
CASSLEQGDYGYTF
TGTGCCAGCAGCTTGGAACAGGGCGACTATGGCTACACCTTC
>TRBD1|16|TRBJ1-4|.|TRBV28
CASSPQARQGEEKLFF
TGTGCCAGCAGTCCACAAGCACGACAGGGGGAGGAAAAACTGTTTTTT
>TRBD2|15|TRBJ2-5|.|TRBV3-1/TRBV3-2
CASTQTSGDQETQYF
TGTGCCAGCACCCAGACTAGCGGGGACCAAGAGACCCAGTACTTC
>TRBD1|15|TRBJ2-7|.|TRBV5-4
CASSPGQVGIYEQYF
TGTGCCAGCAGCCCGGGACAGGTGGGGATCTACGAGCAGTACTTC
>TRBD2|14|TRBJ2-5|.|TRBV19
CASSVAGGTETQYF
TGTGCCAGTAGTGTGGCGGGAGGGACGGAGACCCAGTACTTC
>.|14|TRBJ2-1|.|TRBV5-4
CASSPVGGYNEQFF
TGTGCCAGCAGCCCGGTGGGGGGATACAATGAGCAGTTCTTC
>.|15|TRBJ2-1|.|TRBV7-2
CASTLRGTTYNEQFF
TGTGCCAGCACCCTTCGGGGTACCACCTACAATGAGCAGTTCTTC
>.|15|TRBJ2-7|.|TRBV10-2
CASSSNGPWGREQYF
TGCGCCAGCAGCTCTAATGGGCCATGGGGGCGGGAGCAGTACTTC
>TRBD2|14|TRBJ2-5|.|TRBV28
CASSLGLAEETQYF
TGTGCCAGCAGTTTAGGGCTAGCGGAAGAGACCCAGTACTTC
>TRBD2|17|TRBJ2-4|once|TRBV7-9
CASSPSTSGSLRNIQYF
TGTGCCAGCAGCCCGTCGACTAGCGGGAGTTTAAGAAACATTCAGTACTTC
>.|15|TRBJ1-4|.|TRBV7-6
CASSLAQGFNEKLFF
TGTGCCAGCAGCTTAGCCCAGGGTTTTAATGAAAAACTGTTTTTT
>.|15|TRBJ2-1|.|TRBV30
CAWSASLSSYNEQFF
TGTGCCTGGAGTGCGTCATTGAGCTCCTACAATGAGCAGTTCTTC
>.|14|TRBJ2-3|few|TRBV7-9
CASSLGEDAGPRDF
TGTGCCAGCAGCTTAGGAGAGGATGCCGGGCCCAGGGATTTT